The present TCR beta chain was sequenced within a study of immune evolution from preneoplasia to lung adenocarcinoma. Study summary: HLA loss of heterozygosity: 7% AIS, around 16% MIA, about 30% ADC, none AAH.

TCRdb's table, derived via immunoSEQ multiplex PCR, lists solely in-frame clones and lacks some. The table lists 8,000 to 10,000 clones, about 80% of them singletons, with about 6.2% in the top ten. After pathologic assessment, macro-dissection selected premalignant or tumor cells for extraction. The sample was FFPE lung adenocarcinoma in situ tissue. The receptor comes from a person aged 60-79 years with lung adenocarcinoma.

CDR3 nucleotides: TGTGCCAGCAGCCCAGGGGGGACTCCTGATGAAAAACTGTTTTTT. It specifies CASSPGGTPDEKLFF. V usage is TRBV7-9 and J usage is TRBJ1-4; 7 bases are shared with TRBD1. This CDR3 comprises 15 residues. CDR1 SEHNR and CDR2 FQNEAQ come from the germline V gene (reference sequence). The junction had 9 bases not matched to a gene; V was cut back by 5 bases and J by 6 bases. Full variable domain (outside the CDR3, taken from reference TRBV7-9 and TRBJ1-4): DTGVSQNPRHKITKRGQNVTFRCDPISEHNRLYWYRQTLGQGPEFLTYFQNEAQLEKSRLLSDRFSAERPKGSFSTLEIQRTEQGDSAMYLCASSPGGTPDEKLFFGSGTQLSVL.